This entry lists 21 T cell receptor beta chains sequenced from one sample in a study of blood T cell repertoires in COVID-19. Here immunoSEQ multiplex PCR was the method, and the copy in TCRdb shows in-frame clones only, minus some. The table has 250,000 to 300,000 clones, approximately 88% seen once. The material sequenced was peripheral blood. The source of these receptors is a woman aged 30 to 39 who had recovered from COVID-19.

CDR3 sequence (DNA): TGTGCCAGTAGTGGACGAACAGGGGGCTACGAGCAGTACTTC. Encoded protein: CASSGRTGGYEQYF. The chain links TRBV19 to TRBJ2-7; 8 nucleotides agree with TRBD1. The CDR3 length is 14 residues. J gave up 3 bases and V 5 bases, and 6 bases lay outside the gene matches. The germline V gene encodes CDR1 LNHDA and CDR2 SQIVND (reference sequence). The full variable domain, rest sourced from reference TRBV19 and TRBJ2-7, is DGGITQSPKYLFRKEGQNVTLSCEQNLNHDAMYWYRQDPGQGLRLIYYSQIVNDFQKGDIAEGYSVSREKKESFPLTVTSAQKNPTAFYLCASSGRTGGYEQYFGPGTRLTVT.

The genes are TRBV28 and TRBJ2-7; no reliable D call. Germline V gives CDR1 MDHEN, CDR2 SYDVKM. Trimming removed 6 bases from V and 1 base from J, with 10 bases in between. CDR3 length: 13 residues. The CDR3 nucleotides are TGTGCCAGCAGGGGCACAGAATCCTACGAGCAGTACTTC. Encoded protein: CASRGTESYEQYF.

The rearrangement links TRBV14 to TRBJ1-6; TRBD1 might be the D (5 bases). This CDR3 region has 15 residues. Germline-derived CDR1 and CDR2 are SGHDN and FVKESK. V was cut by 4 bases and J by 13 bases, with 20 bases left in between. The CDR3 nucleotides read TGTGCCAGCAGCCGCTATATATCAGGGATCTCGCCCCTCCACTTT. Translation: CASSRYISGISPLHF.

V usage is TRBV10-3 and J usage is TRBJ2-1; D might be TRBD2 (6 bases). Between the trimmed V and J ends, which lost 7 bases and 6 bases, there was a span of 13 bases. The CDR3 totals 13 residues. Germline V lookup: CDR1 ENHRY, CDR2 SYGVKD. The CDR3 nucleotides read TGTGCCATCAAGGAGGGAGATTCCAATGAGCAGTTCTTC. It yields the protein CAIKEGDSNEQFF.

This chain joins TRBV10-1 and TRBJ2-2, with D unclear. The CDR3 consists of 12 residues. Trimming pared 10 bases from V and 4 bases from J, leaving 10 bases between. Germline CDR1 reads WNHNN; CDR2 reads SYGVQD (reference sequence). The DNA for the CDR3 is TGCGCCAACAGCAAGCGCACCGGGGAGCTGTTTTTT. Translation: CANSKRTGELFF.

The J gene is TRBJ1-1, the V gene TRBV5-1; D is undetermined. This CDR3 has 14 residues. The V gene's germline CDR1 is SGHRS and CDR2 YFSETQ. Deletions cut 0 bases from V and 1 base from J, with 7 bases between. The CDR3 DNA follows: TGCGCCAGCAGCTTGGTTAGACAGAACACTGAAGCTTTCTTT. Amino acids: CASSLVRQNTEAFF.

The rearrangement uses TRBV3-1 (or the pseudogene TRBV3-2) and TRBJ1-1; weak D call: TRBD1 (5 bases). Trimming pared 4 bases from V and 5 bases from J, leaving 14 bases between. Germline V gene sequence: CDR1 LGHDT, CDR2 YNNKEL (reference sequence). This CDR3 comprises 14 residues. The CDR3, as DNA: TGTGCCAGCAGCCGGGAAGGGGATGGGACTGAAGCTTTCTTT. Residues: CASSREGDGTEAFF.

The DNA for the CDR3 is TGTGCCAGCAGTGTCGACAGGGCCGGCAATCAGCCCCAGCATTTT. Translation: CASSVDRAGNQPQHF. The V gene is TRBV2, the J gene TRBJ1-5; 7 bases are a match to TRBD1. CDR1 SNHLY and CDR2 FYNNEI come from the germline V gene. This CDR3 is built from 15 residues. The V gene end was trimmed by 4 bases and the J gene end by 2 bases; junction bases not matched to a gene: 5.

This clone came up a few times. V and J are TRBV4-1 and TRBJ1-2; tentative D call: TRBD1 (5 bases). CDR1 is MGHRA and CDR2 is YSYEKL in the germline V gene. This CDR3 has 15 amino acids. Trimming shortened V by 3 bases and J by 1 base, and 12 bases separated the two germline ends. CDR3: CASSHQWTFNYGYTF. The CDR3 DNA reads as TGCGCCAGCAGCCACCAATGGACATTTAACTATGGCTACACCTTC.

V and J are TRBV2 and TRBJ2-3; 12 bases match TRBD2. Germline values: CDR1 SNHLY, CDR2 FYNNEI. With 5 bases clipped from V and 5 bases from J, the junction kept 14 bases outside the gene matches. This CDR3 region has 18 residues. CDR3 sequence (DNA): TGTGCCAGCAGTATTCTACTTCTAGCGGGGGGGCCGGGAGATACGCAGTATTTT. Translating it yields CASSILLLAGGPGDTQYF.

The rearrangement uses TRBV20-1 and TRBJ1-3, with D uncertain. Trimming shortened V by 4 bases and J by 0 bases, and 10 bases separated the two germline ends. This CDR3 has 14 residues. Germline V gives CDR1 DFQATT, CDR2 SNEGSKA (reference sequence). CDR3 residues: CSATDSLSGNTIYF. As DNA, the CDR3 is TGCAGTGCTACTGACTCCCTCTCTGGAAACACCATATATTTT.

This rearrangement joins TRBV5-1 to TRBJ1-2; 9 nucleotides line up with TRBD1. The ends lost 5 bases at V and 14 bases at J; junction bases unmatched: 10. CDR1 SGHRS and CDR2 YFSETQ come from the germline V gene. The CDR3 length is 12 residues. In DNA form, the CDR3 reads TGCGCCAGCAGTCGGGACAGGGACCTGGGGACCTTC. Translating it yields CASSRDRDLGTF.

In the case of this clone: Other DNA sequences in this specimen translate into the identical CDR3. The chain uses TRBV3-1 (or the pseudogene TRBV3-2) and TRBJ1-6; D uncertain. The CDR3 runs 12 residues. Germline V gives CDR1 LGHDT, CDR2 YNNKEL (reference sequence). Deletions cut 8 bases from V and 10 bases from J, with 12 bases between. The CDR3 is CASSGRKSPLHF. CDR3 DNA sequence: TGTGCCAGCTCGGGGAGGAAATCACCCCTCCACTTT.

The gene calls are TRBV27 and TRBJ1-1; 8 bases are shared with TRBD1. Germline trimming cut 5 bases from V and 4 bases from J; bases unmatched to any gene: 9. CDR1 MNHEY and CDR2 SMNVEV come from the germline V gene (reference sequence). This CDR3 has 15 residues. This CDR3 reads CASSPTQGAFTEAFF. The DNA of the CDR3 is TGTGCCAGCAGTCCTACCCAGGGGGCGTTCACTGAAGCTTTCTTT.

The CDR3 nucleotides are TGTGCCAGCAGACCCTCGGGGGTTGGGAATCAGCCCCAGCATTTT. This codes for CASRPSGVGNQPQHF. J is TRBJ1-5 and V is TRBV28; a weak D match, TRBD1 (5 bases). The length of the CDR3 is 15 residues. Germline V gene data show CDR1 as MDHEN and CDR2 as SYDVKM. V dropped 6 bases and J dropped 4 bases, with 16 bases sitting between them.

The V call is TRBV5-6, the J call TRBJ1-2; 8 bases line up with TRBD1. Germline V CDR1 and CDR2: SGHDT, YYEEEE. J gave up 2 bases and V 5 bases, and 5 bases lay outside the gene matches. This CDR3 has 14 amino acids. Written as DNA, the CDR3 is TGTGCCAGCAGTCCCAGGGACAGGAACTATGGCTACACCTTC. It encodes CASSPRDRNYGYTF.

V is TRBV7-8 and J is TRBJ2-5, with D possibly matching TRBD2 (6 bases). The CDR3 contains 14 residues. V shed 0 bases and J shed 3 bases, with 8 bases lying between them. Per germline, CDR1 SGHVS and CDR2 FQNEAQ. The CDR3 nucleotides are TGTGCCAGCAGCTTAGCGGGACTCGAAGAGACCCAGTACTTC. This encodes CASSLAGLEETQYF.

This chain uses TRBV27 with TRBJ2-6; D call uncertain. With 3 bases removed from V and 0 bases from J, the gap between germline ends came to 9 bases. CDR1 is MNHEY and CDR2 is SMNVEV in the germline V gene (reference sequence). CDR3 size: 16 residues. The chain's CDR3 is CASSLVTVSGANVLTF. The CDR3 DNA reads TGTGCCAGCAGTTTGGTTACAGTCTCTGGGGCCAACGTCCTGACTTTC.

The chain recombines TRBV5-5 with TRBJ2-5, with 9 bases matching TRBD1. Per the germline V gene, CDR1 is SGHKS and CDR2 is YYEKEE (reference sequence). Trimming removed 4 bases from V and 4 bases from J; junction bases left unmatched: 11. The CDR3 extends over 16 amino acids. The CDR3 protein is CASSPTGTGTRETQYF. The CDR3 region has the DNA TGTGCCAGCAGCCCTACCGGGACAGGGACTCGAGAGACCCAGTACTTC.

V gene TRBV28 combines with J gene TRBJ1-2, with TRBD1 as a possible D gene (6 bases). The germline V gene encodes CDR1 MDHEN and CDR2 SYDVKM. V dropped 1 base and J dropped 8 bases, with 14 bases sitting between them. This CDR3 contains 14 residues. The CDR3 nucleotides read TGTGCCAGCAGTTTATTTCGGGGGGCGGGAGGCTACACCTTC. Amino acids: CASSLFRGAGGYTF.

The chain links TRBV5-1 to TRBJ2-1; D is uncertain. V lost 4 bases to trimming and J lost 4 bases, with 9 bases between them. Germline CDR1 reads SGHRS; CDR2 reads YFSETQ. The CDR3 consists of 13 residues. Here the CDR3 DNA reads TGCGCCAGCAGCCTTTCGGGTTACAATGAGCAGTTCTTC. It yields the protein CASSLSGYNEQFF.